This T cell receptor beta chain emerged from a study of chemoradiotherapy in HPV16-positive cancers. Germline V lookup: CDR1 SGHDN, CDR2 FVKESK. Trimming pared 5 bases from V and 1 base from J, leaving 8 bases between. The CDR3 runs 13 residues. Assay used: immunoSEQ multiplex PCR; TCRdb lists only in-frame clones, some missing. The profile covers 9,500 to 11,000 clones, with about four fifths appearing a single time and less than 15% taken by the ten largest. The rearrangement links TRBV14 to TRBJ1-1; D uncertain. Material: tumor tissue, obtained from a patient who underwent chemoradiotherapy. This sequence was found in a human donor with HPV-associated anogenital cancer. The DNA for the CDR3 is TGTGCCAGCAGCTTTACAGAGAACACTGAAGCTTTCTTT. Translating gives CASSFTENTEAFF.